This T cell receptor (beta chain) originates from a study of graft-versus-host responses after intestinal transplantation. Germline lookup yields CDR1 MDHEN and CDR2 SYDVKM. The CDR3 consists of 17 residues. V dropped 4 bases and J dropped 1 base, with 19 bases sitting between them. Sequenced by immunoSEQ multiplex PCR; TCRdb stores in-frame clones only, minus some. The repertoire has just under 65,000 clones, around 86% of them found once; the top ten carry less than 2%. Graft tissue was processed to release intraepithelial and lamina propria lymphocytes. This clonotype was obtained from a human patient who received an intestinal transplant, so some T cells may come from the graft donor. The V gene is TRBV28, the J gene TRBJ2-5; the D call may be TRBD1 or TRBD2 (5 bases each). The starting material was ileum tissue, obtained roughly 54 weeks after transplant. The CDR3 here is CASSSGNRGAFQETQYF. For the CDR3, the DNA is TGTGCCAGCAGTTCGGGAAACCGGGGCGCTTTCCAAGAGACCCAGTACTTC. Drawing the rest from reference TRBV28 and TRBJ2-5, the complete variable domain is DVKVTQSSRYLVKRTGEKVFLECVQDMDHENMFWYRQDPGLGLRLIYFSYDVKMKEKGDIPEGYSVSREKKERFSLILESASTNQTSMYLCASSSGNRGAFQETQYFGPGTRLLVL.